This is a list of T cell receptor beta chains from one sample in a study of blood T cell repertoires in COVID-19. The table came from immunoSEQ multiplex PCR; TCRdb's copy has only in-frame clones and leaves some out. The table lists almost 400,000 clones, nearly 90% of them singletons. Sequencing input: PBMCs or T cells enriched from blood (not recorded which). These receptors originate from a woman younger than 45 who had recovered from COVID-19. The CDR3 runs from the conserved cysteine through the conserved F or W. A D gene is named only where the DNA matches it firmly. Not every row has a clone size; where given, it reads once, few, many or a size class.

V gene: TRBV5-6
J gene: TRBJ2-7
clone size: once
D gene: -
CDR3 DNA: TGTGCCAGCAGCTTGGTTCAGCGCTACGAGCAGTACTTC
CDR3 protein: CASSLVQRYEQYF

V gene: TRBV2
J gene: TRBJ1-3
clone size: -
D gene: TRBD1
CDR3 DNA: TGTGCCAGCAGTGTGGGACAGGGAGTAGACACCATATATTTT
CDR3 protein: CASSVGQGVDTIYF

V gene: TRBV7-2
J gene: TRBJ2-7
clone size: -
D gene: -
CDR3 DNA: TGTGCCAGCAGCTTCGGGGATTACTACGAGCAGTACTTC
CDR3 protein: CASSFGDYYEQYF

V gene: TRBV5-4
J gene: TRBJ1-2
clone size: -
D gene: -
CDR3 DNA: TGTGCCAGCAGCCTAAAGACAGAGGTCTATGGCTACACCTTC
CDR3 protein: CASSLKTEVYGYTF

V gene: TRBV6-1
J gene: TRBJ2-2
clone size: few
D gene: -
CDR3 DNA: TGTGCCAGCAGTGAAGGGGAGGTCGGGGAGCTGTTTTTT
CDR3 protein: CASSEGEVGELFF

V gene: TRBV6-5
J gene: TRBJ2-7
clone size: -
D gene: -
CDR3 DNA: TGTGCCAGCAGTTACTCCTACGACTCATTGTCCTACGAGCAGTACTTC
CDR3 protein: CASSYSYDSLSYEQYF

V gene: TRBV5-1
J gene: TRBJ2-7
clone size: -
D gene: TRBD1
CDR3 DNA: TGCGCCAGCAGCTTAATCCGGGACAGGGGAACCTACGAGCAGTACTTC
CDR3 protein: CASSLIRDRGTYEQYF

V gene: TRBV28
J gene: TRBJ2-3
clone size: -
D gene: TRBD2
CDR3 DNA: TGTGCCAGCAGGGCTAGCGGGAGCACAGATACGCAGTATTTT
CDR3 protein: CASRASGSTDTQYF

V gene: TRBV5-1
J gene: TRBJ2-7
clone size: -
D gene: -
CDR3 DNA: TGCGCCAGCAGCAGAGACTCCTACGAGCAGTACTTC
CDR3 protein: CASSRDSYEQYF

V gene: TRBV10-2
J gene: TRBJ1-3
clone size: -
D gene: -
CDR3 DNA: TGCGCCAGCAGTGCGAGCGCCGCAACCTCCATCTCTGGAAACACCATATATTTT
CDR3 protein: CASSASAATSISGNTIYF

V gene: TRBV2
J gene: TRBJ2-7
clone size: -
D gene: TRBD2
CDR3 DNA: TGTGCCAGCAGTGATTCCTGGGCTAGCGGGAGGGTCGAGCAGTACTTC
CDR3 protein: CASSDSWASGRVEQYF

V gene: TRBV6-8
J gene: TRBJ2-3
clone size: -
D gene: TRBD2
CDR3 DNA: TGTGCCAGCAGTTACCCGACTAGCGGGGGGCCAGATACGCAGTATTTT
CDR3 protein: CASSYPTSGGPDTQYF

V gene: TRBV4-2
J gene: TRBJ1-2
clone size: -
D gene: -
CDR3 DNA: TGTGCCAGCAGCCAAGCACACAGGGCTGACTATGGCTACACCTTC
CDR3 protein: CASSQAHRADYGYTF

V gene: TRBV6-5
J gene: TRBJ2-7
clone size: few
D gene: -
CDR3 DNA: TGTGCCAGCTGCCCGGGAGCCTCCTACGAGCAGTACTTC
CDR3 protein: CASCPGASYEQYF

V gene: TRBV6-6
J gene: TRBJ2-5
clone size: -
D gene: TRBD2
CDR3 DNA: TGTGCCAGCAGTTACGAGTCGGGGGGAACGACCCAGTACTTC
CDR3 protein: CASSYESGGTTQYF

V gene: TRBV28
J gene: TRBJ1-2
clone size: -
D gene: TRBD1
CDR3 DNA: TGTGCCAGCAGTTATTCGGGACAGGGTAAAGATGGCTACACCTTC
CDR3 protein: CASSYSGQGKDGYTF

V gene: TRBV11-2
J gene: TRBJ1-1
clone size: -
D gene: -
CDR3 DNA: TGTGCCAGCAGCAGAACAGCGGGCACTGAAGCTTTCTTT
CDR3 protein: CASSRTAGTEAFF

V gene: TRBV6-5
J gene: TRBJ1-5
clone size: -
D gene: TRBD1
CDR3 DNA: TGTGCCAGCAGTTTCTCCGACAGGGGCGGGCAGCCCCAGCATTTT
CDR3 protein: CASSFSDRGGQPQHF

V gene: TRBV30
J gene: TRBJ1-3
clone size: -
D gene: TRBD1
CDR3 DNA: TGTGCCTGGATGTTACAGGGGTCCGGAAACACCATATATTTT
CDR3 protein: CAWMLQGSGNTIYF

V gene: TRBV30
J gene: TRBJ1-3
clone size: -
D gene: TRBD1
CDR3 DNA: TGTGCCTGGAGGATACCGGGACAGGGGTTTCTACACACCATATATTTT
CDR3 protein: CAWRIPGQGFLHTIYF

V gene: TRBV28
J gene: TRBJ2-3
clone size: -
D gene: -
CDR3 DNA: TGTGCCAGCAGCAACAGGGAGATAAGCGGCGGCACAGATACGCAGTATTTT
CDR3 protein: CASSNREISGGTDTQYF

V gene: TRBV6-5
J gene: TRBJ1-5
clone size: -
D gene: TRBD1
CDR3 DNA: TGTGCCAGCCGACGGACAGGGGGGGATCAGCCCCAGCATTTT
CDR3 protein: CASRRTGGDQPQHF

V gene: TRBV5-1
J gene: TRBJ2-7
clone size: -
D gene: -
CDR3 DNA: TGCGCCAGCGGGGACTCCCCCTACGAGCAGTACTTC
CDR3 protein: CASGDSPYEQYF

V gene: TRBV27
J gene: TRBJ1-6
clone size: few
D gene: TRBD1
CDR3 DNA: TGTGCCAGCAGTTACAGGGGCCTTTTTGGGAGAGAAAGCTCCTATAATTCACCCCTCCACTTT
CDR3 protein: CASSYRGLFGRESSYNSPLHF

V gene: TRBV7-9
J gene: TRBJ1-4
clone size: -
D gene: -
CDR3 DNA: TGTGCCAGCAGCTCCGACCCCGACAGGCGGGAAAAACTGTTTTTT
CDR3 protein: CASSSDPDRREKLFF

V gene: TRBV20-1
J gene: TRBJ1-1
clone size: -
D gene: -
CDR3 DNA: TGCAGTGCTAGTCAAACAGGGAACTCTGAAGCTTTCTTT
CDR3 protein: CSASQTGNSEAFF

V gene: TRBV23-1
J gene: TRBJ1-4
clone size: -
D gene: TRBD1
CDR3 DNA: TGCGCCAGCAGTCCCCAATATGGGACAGGGGGCGCCGGGTGGGAAAAACTGTTTTTT
CDR3 protein: CASSPQYGTGGAGWEKLFF

V gene: TRBV6-1
J gene: TRBJ1-1
clone size: -
D gene: TRBD1
CDR3 DNA: TGTGCCAGCAGTGAGATAACAGGGGGGCGGGTAAAGGACACTGAAGCTTTCTTT
CDR3 protein: CASSEITGGRVKDTEAFF